The sequence of this TCR beta chain was determined in a study of T cell changes during pregnancy in multiple sclerosis. The table came from immunoSEQ multiplex PCR; TCRdb's copy has only in-frame clones and leaves some out. The sample consists of around 95,000 clones, around 92% of them appearing once. Germline V gene data show CDR1 as LGHNA and CDR2 as YSLEER. V was shortened by 0 bases and J by 5 bases, with 16 bases between the two germline ends. This CDR3 comprises 16 residues. The sequences come from peripheral blood, collected after pregnancy. The chain couples TRBV4-3 to TRBJ2-5; D is perhaps TRBD2 (6 bases). The origin of this receptor is a female donor with multiple sclerosis, enrolled in a pregnancy study. CDR3 residues: CASSQDPLGGSETQYF. CDR3 sequence (DNA): TGCGCCAGCAGCCAAGATCCCCTCGGGGGAAGCGAGACCCAGTACTTC.